Listed below are T cell receptor beta chains from one sample, sequenced in a study of control samples from healthy donors and cancer patients. Some clones are missing from TCRdb's copy, which holds only in-frame ones; the method was immunoSEQ multiplex PCR. The sample records approximately 84,000 clones, 91% being singletons. Material: blood. Receptor source: a man aged 25-45 years in good health. Both conserved end residues are trimmed from each CDR3.

>TRBJ2-2|TRBV29-1
SVEVGRGGLF
>TRBJ1-2|TRBV28
ASVQGGASGYT
>TRBJ1-1|TRBV5-1
ASSPGRDWPEAF
>TRBJ1-1|TRBV6-5
ASSQWTGVNTEAF
>TRBJ1-3|TRBV7-2
ASSHDRTSGNTIY
>TRBJ2-1|TRBV5-1
ASSLVFGSNNEQF
>TRBJ1-1|TRBV9
ASSVSAGREAF
>TRBJ2-7|TRBV2
ASKWTSSYEQY
>TRBJ2-3|TRBV5-6
ASSKERDTQY
>TRBJ2-2|TRBV12-3/TRBV12-4
ASSLRHGELF
>TRBJ1-1|TRBV4-1
ASSHSGTNTEAF
>TRBJ1-1|TRBV5-1
ASSSGTSNTEAF
>TRBJ1-5|TRBV12-5
ASGQGPGDQPQH
>TRBJ1-4|TRBV19
ASSIEGTGSQRRKLF
>TRBJ2-6|TRBV7-6
ASSPGQSGANVLT
>TRBJ2-7|TRBV21-1
ASSRPPRKY
>TRBJ2-5|TRBV2
ASSGVGWDLQETQY
>TRBJ1-1|TRBV9
ASSVGDRGVTEAF